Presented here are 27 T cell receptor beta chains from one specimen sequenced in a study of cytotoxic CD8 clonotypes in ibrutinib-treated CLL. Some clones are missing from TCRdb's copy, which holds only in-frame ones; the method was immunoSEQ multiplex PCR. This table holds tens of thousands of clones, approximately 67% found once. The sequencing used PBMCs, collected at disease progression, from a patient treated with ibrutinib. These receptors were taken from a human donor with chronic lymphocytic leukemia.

This CDR3 reads CASSLSASTDTQYF. CDR3 nucleotide sequence: TGCGCCAGCAGCTTGTCCGCCAGCACAGATACGCAGTATTTT. The J gene is TRBJ2-3, the V gene TRBV5-1, with no clear D. The CDR3 covers 14 residues. Deletions cut 1 base from V and 0 bases from J, with 6 bases between. Germline V gene lookup returns CDR1 SGHRS and CDR2 YFSETQ.

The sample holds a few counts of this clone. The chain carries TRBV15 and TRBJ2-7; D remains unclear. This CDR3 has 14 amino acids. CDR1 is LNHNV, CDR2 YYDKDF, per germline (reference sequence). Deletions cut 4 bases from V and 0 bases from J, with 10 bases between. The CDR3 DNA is TGTGCCACCAGCACCGAGCGAGGCTCCTACGAGCAGTACTTC. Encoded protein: CATSTERGSYEQYF.

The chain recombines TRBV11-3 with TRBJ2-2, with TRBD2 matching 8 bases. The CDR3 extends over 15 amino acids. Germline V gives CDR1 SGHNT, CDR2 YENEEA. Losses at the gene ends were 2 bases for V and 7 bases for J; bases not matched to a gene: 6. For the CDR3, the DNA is TGTGCCAGCAGCTTATCGGGAGGGCCCGTCGGGGAGCTGTTTTTT. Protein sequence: CASSLSGGPVGELFF.

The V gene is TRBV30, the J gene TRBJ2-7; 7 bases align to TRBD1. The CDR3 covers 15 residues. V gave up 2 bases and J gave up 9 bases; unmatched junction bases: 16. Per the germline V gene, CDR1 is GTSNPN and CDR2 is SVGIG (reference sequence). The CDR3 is CAWSFGQATLRGQYF. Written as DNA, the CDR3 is TGTGCCTGGAGTTTCGGACAGGCGACGCTACGAGGGCAGTACTTC.

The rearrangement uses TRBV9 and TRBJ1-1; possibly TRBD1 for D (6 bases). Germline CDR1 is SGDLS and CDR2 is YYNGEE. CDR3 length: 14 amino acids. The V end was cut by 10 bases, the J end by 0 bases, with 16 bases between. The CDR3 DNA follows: TGTGCCTCGCAGGGACAAGATCTGAACACTGAAGCTTTCTTT. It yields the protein CASQGQDLNTEAFF.

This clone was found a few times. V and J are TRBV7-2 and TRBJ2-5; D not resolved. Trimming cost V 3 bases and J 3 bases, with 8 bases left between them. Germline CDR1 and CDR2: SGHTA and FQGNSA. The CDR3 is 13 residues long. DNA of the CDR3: TGTGCCAGCAGCTTCGGGCCGGAAGAGACCCAGTACTTC. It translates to CASSFGPEETQYF.

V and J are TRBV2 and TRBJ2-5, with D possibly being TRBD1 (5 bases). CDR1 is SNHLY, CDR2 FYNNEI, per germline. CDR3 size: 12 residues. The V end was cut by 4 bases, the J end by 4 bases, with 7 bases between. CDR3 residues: CASSVGRETQYF. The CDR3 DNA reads TGTGCCAGCAGTGTGGGGCGAGAGACCCAGTACTTC.

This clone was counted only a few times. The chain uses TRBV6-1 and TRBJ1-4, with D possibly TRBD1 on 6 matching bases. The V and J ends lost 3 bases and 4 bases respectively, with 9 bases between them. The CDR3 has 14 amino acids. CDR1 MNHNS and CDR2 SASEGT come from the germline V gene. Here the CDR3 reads CASSDRTVNEKLFF. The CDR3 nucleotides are TGTGCCAGCAGTGACAGGACAGTTAATGAAAAACTGTTTTTT.

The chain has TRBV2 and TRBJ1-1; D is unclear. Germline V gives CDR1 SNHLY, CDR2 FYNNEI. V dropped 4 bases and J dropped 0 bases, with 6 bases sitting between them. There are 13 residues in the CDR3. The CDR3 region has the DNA TGTGCCAGCAGTGGTGAATTGAACACTGAAGCTTTCTTT. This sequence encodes CASSGELNTEAFF. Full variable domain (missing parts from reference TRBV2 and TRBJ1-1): EPEVTQTPSHQVTQMGQEVILRCVPISNHLYFYWYRQILGQKVEFLVSFYNNEISEKSEIFDDQFSVERPDGSNFTLKIRSTKLEDSAMYFCASSGELNTEAFFGQGTRLTVV.

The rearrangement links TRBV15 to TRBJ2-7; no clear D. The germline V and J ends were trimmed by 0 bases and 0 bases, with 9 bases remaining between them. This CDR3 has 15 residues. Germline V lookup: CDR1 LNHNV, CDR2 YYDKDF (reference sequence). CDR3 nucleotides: TGTGCCACCAGCAGAGATTGGGCAGGCTCCTACGAGCAGTACTTC. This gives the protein CATSRDWAGSYEQYF.

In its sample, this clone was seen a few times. CDR3 loop: CASSLSSRQSSKETQYF. CDR3 DNA sequence: TGTGCCAGCAGTTTATCGTCTCGACAGAGCTCTAAGGAGACCCAGTACTTC. The chain has TRBV27 and TRBJ2-5, with D maybe TRBD1 (5 bases). Germline assignment: CDR1 MNHEY and CDR2 SMNVEV (reference sequence). CDR3 length: 17 residues. V was pared by 0 bases and J by 5 bases, with 19 bases between.

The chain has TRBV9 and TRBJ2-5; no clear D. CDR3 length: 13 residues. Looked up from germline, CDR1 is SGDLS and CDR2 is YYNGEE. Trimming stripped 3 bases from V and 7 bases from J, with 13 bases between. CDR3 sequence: CASSADPTGTQYF. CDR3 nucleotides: TGTGCCAGCAGCGCGGACCCGACGGGGACCCAGTACTTC.

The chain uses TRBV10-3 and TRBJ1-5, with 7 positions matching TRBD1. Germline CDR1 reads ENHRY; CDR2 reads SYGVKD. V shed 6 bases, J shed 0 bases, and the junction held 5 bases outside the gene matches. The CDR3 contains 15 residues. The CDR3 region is CAISSGQHSNQPQHF. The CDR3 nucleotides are TGTGCCATCAGCTCGGGACAGCATAGCAATCAGCCCCAGCATTTT.

CDR3 sequence: CASSDRLYGGDYTQYF. The DNA for the CDR3 is TGTGCCAGCAGTGACCGGCTATACGGGGGTGATTATACGCAGTATTTT. The genes are TRBV25-1 and TRBJ2-3; possibly TRBD2 for D (6 bases). Trimming left V 3 bases short and J 7 bases short, with 20 bases between. Germline assignment: CDR1 MGHDK and CDR2 SYGVNS. This CDR3 has 16 amino acids.

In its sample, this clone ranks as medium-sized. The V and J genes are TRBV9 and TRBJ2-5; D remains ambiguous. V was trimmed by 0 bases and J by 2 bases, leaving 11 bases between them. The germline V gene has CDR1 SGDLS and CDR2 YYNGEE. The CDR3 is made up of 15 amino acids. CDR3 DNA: TGTGCCAGCAGCGTAGCTTTCAGCGCTCAAGAGACCCAGTACTTC. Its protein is CASSVAFSAQETQYF.

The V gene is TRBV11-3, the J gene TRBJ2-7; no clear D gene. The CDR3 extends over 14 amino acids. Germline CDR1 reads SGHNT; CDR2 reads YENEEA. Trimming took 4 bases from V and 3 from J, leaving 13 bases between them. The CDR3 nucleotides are TGTGCCAGCAGCTCCGACGACGGCGGCTACGAGCAGTACTTC. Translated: CASSSDDGGYEQYF.

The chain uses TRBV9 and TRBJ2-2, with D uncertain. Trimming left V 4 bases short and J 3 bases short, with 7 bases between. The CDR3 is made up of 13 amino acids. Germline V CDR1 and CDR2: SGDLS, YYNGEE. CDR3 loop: CASSFGDTGELFF. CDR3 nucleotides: TGTGCCAGCAGCTTCGGTGACACCGGGGAGCTGTTTTTT.

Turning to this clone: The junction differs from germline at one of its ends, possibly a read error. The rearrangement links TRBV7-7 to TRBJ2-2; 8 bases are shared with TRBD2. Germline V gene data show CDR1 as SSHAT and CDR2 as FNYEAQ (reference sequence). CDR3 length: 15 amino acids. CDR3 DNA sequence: TGTGCTAGCAGCAGAGATAGCGGGACCACCGGGGAGCTGTTTTTT. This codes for CASSRDSGTTGELFF.

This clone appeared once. CDR3 residues: CAISESSGPTGELFF. The CDR3 DNA sequence: TGTGCCATCAGTGAGTCTAGCGGTCCCACCGGGGAGCTGTTTTTT. The chain couples TRBV10-3 to TRBJ2-2; a possible D gene is TRBD2 (6 bases). Looked up from germline, CDR1 is ENHRY and CDR2 is SYGVKD. This CDR3 contains 15 residues. V was pared by 0 bases and J by 4 bases, with 9 bases between.

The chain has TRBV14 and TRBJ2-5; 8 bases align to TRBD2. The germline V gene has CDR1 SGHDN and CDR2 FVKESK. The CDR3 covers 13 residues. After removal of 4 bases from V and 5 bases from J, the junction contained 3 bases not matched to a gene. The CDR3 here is CASSPTGGETQYF. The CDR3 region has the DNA TGTGCCAGCAGCCCGACGGGGGGGGAGACCCAGTACTTC.

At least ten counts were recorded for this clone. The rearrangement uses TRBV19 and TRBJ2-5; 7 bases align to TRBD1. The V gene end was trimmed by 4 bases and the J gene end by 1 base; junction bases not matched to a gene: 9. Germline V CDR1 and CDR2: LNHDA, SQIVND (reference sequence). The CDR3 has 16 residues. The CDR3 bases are TGTGCCAGTAGTAGGTCGACGGGACAGTTCCAAGAGACCCAGTACTTC. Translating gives CASSRSTGQFQETQYF.

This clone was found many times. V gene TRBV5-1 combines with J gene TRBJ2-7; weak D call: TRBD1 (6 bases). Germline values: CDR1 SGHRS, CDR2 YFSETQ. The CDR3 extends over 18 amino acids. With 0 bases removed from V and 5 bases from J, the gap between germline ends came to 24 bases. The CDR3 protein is CASSLDAAVGTRRDEQYF. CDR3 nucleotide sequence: TGCGCCAGCAGCTTGGACGCCGCAGTGGGGACAAGACGGGACGAGCAGTACTTC.

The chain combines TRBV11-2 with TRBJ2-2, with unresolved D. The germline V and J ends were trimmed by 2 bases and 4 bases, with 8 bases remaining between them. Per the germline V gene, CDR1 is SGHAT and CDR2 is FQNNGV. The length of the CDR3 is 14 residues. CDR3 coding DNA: TGTGCCAGCAGCTTACGTGGGGTCACCGGGGAGCTGTTTTTT. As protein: CASSLRGVTGELFF.

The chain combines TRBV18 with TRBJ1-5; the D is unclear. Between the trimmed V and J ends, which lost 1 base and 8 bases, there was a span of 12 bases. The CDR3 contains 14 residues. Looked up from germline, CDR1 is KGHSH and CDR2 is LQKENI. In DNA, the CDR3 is TGTGCCAGCTCACCACAGAGGTCAGAGAAGCCCCAGCATTTT. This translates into CASSPQRSEKPQHF.

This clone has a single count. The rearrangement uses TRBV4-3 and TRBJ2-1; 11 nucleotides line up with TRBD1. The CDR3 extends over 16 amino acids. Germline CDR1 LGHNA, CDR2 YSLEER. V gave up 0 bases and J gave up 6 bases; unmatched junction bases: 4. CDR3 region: CASSQDGTGGANEQFF. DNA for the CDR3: TGCGCCAGCAGCCAAGATGGGACAGGGGGGGCCAATGAGCAGTTCTTC.

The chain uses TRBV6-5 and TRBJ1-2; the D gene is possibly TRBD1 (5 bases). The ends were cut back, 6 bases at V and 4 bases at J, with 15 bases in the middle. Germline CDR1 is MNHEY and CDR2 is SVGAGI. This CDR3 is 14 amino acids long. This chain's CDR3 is CASRTLAQGYGYTF. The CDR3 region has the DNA TGTGCCAGCAGGACCTTGGCCCAGGGCTATGGCTACACCTTC.

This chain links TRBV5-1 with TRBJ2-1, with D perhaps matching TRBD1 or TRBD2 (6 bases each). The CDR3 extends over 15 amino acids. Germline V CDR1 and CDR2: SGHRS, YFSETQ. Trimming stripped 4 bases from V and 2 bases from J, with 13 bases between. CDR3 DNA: TGCGCCAGCAGCCGACTAGGGGGGACCTACAATGAGCAGTTCTTC. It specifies CASSRLGGTYNEQFF.